The 10 T cell receptor beta chains below come from one sample, sequenced in a study of blood T cell repertoires in COVID-19. Generated by immunoSEQ multiplex PCR, the TCRdb table keeps only in-frame clones and is missing some. Seen here are approximately 140,000 clones, around 80% observed once, and the top ten hold roughly 15%. The sequenced material came from peripheral blood. These receptors came from a human donor with acute or convalescent COVID-19. The donor label of this sample is uncertain.

The genes are TRBV19 and TRBJ2-6; TRBD1 matches 8 bases. The CDR3 is made up of 18 amino acids. Germline CDR1 reads LNHDA; CDR2 reads SQIVND (reference sequence). Trimming took 3 bases from V and 0 from J; bases not matched to a gene: 7. CDR3 coding DNA: TGTGCCAGTAGTATTATCCAGGGGGCCCGCTCTGGGGCCAACGTCCTGACTTTC. This encodes CASSIIQGARSGANVLTF.

V and J are TRBV2 and TRBJ2-5; weak D call: TRBD2 (6 bases). Trimming cost V 7 bases and J 6 bases, with 15 bases left between them. Germline CDR1 reads SNHLY; CDR2 reads FYNNEI. The CDR3 consists of 13 residues. Here the CDR3 reads CASTQNLAKTQYF. CDR3 sequence (DNA): TGTGCCAGCACCCAGAACCTAGCGAAGACCCAGTACTTC.

This clone was observed a handful of times. This chain links TRBV5-1 with TRBJ2-7; D may be TRBD1 (5 bases). Trimming cost V 0 bases and J 0 bases, with 10 bases left between them. The CDR3 runs to 15 residues. Germline V CDR1 and CDR2: SGHRS, YFSETQ. The chain's CDR3 is CASSLGTSPSYEQYF. The CDR3, as DNA: TGCGCCAGCAGCTTGGGGACATCACCCTCCTACGAGCAGTACTTC.

The chain links TRBV19 to TRBJ1-1; D remains ambiguous. The CDR3 totals 12 residues. The germline V and J ends were trimmed by 3 bases and 4 bases, with 6 bases remaining between them. CDR1 and CDR2 from the germline V gene are LNHDA and SQIVND (reference sequence). Written as DNA, the CDR3 is TGTGCCAGTAGTATTAGATCCACTGAAGCTTTCTTT. Residues: CASSIRSTEAFF.

V is TRBV15 and J is TRBJ2-4; TRBD2 matches 7 bases. This CDR3 contains 14 residues. Germline CDR1 reads LNHNV; CDR2 reads YYDKDF (reference sequence). The junction had 4 bases not matched to a gene; V was cut back by 3 bases and J by 5 bases. The CDR3 sequence: CATSRDLAENIQYF. The DNA for the CDR3 is TGTGCCACCAGCAGGGATCTAGCGGAAAACATTCAGTACTTC.

The chain employs TRBV3-1 (or the pseudogene TRBV3-2) and TRBJ2-7; the match to TRBD2 covers 7 bases. The CDR3 has 13 residues. Unmatched junction bases numbered 3, after V lost 1 base and J lost 6 bases. Germline CDR1 is LGHDT and CDR2 is YNNKEL (reference sequence). The CDR3 coding sequence is TGTGCCAGCAGCCAAGGGGGGGGTACCGAGCAGTACTTC. Translated: CASSQGGGTEQYF.

The chain carries TRBV7-9 and TRBJ1-2, with D unclear. This CDR3 comprises 15 residues. V was pared by 2 bases and J by 7 bases, with 17 bases between. Germline V lookup: CDR1 SEHNR, CDR2 FQNEAQ (reference sequence). CDR3 region: CASSLIQAQSRGYTF. DNA for the CDR3: TGTGCCAGCAGCTTAATCCAGGCTCAATCGCGTGGCTACACCTTC.

The chain employs TRBV20-1 and TRBJ1-2; no definite D call. With 6 bases removed from V and 8 bases from J, the gap between germline ends came to 13 bases. There are 11 residues in the CDR3. Per the germline V gene, CDR1 is DFQATT and CDR2 is SNEGSKA (reference sequence). CDR3 nucleotides: TGCAGTGCGACCGGCGGGGAAGGCTACACCTTC. It yields the protein CSATGGEGYTF.

The chain links TRBV19 to TRBJ1-5; TRBD1 aligns across 8 bases. Germline CDR1 reads LNHDA; CDR2 reads SQIVND (reference sequence). The J segment lost 5 bases and the V segment lost 5 bases, leaving 8 bases of the junction unmatched. The CDR3 has 15 amino acids. Written as DNA, the CDR3 is TGTGCCAGTAGTCCGGGGGACAGGTTGTATCAGCCCCAGCATTTT. Translation: CASSPGDRLYQPQHF.

In its sample, this clone was seen once. This chain joins TRBV2 and TRBJ2-1; 10 positions match TRBD2. The V and J ends lost 8 bases and 3 bases, in that order; junction bases with no gene match: 10. Germline lookup yields CDR1 SNHLY and CDR2 FYNNEI. CDR3 length: 16 amino acids. In DNA form, the CDR3 reads TGTGCCAGCCTTTCCGAACAGCGGGGGGGCTACAATGAGCAGTTCTTC. This sequence encodes CASLSEQRGGYNEQFF.